These 32 T cell receptor beta chains were all obtained from the same sample, sequenced in a study of T cells in Graves' hyperthyroidism and ophthalmopathy. Amplified regions were TCR beta CDR3 sequences from RNA transcripts. When the TCR CDR3 underwent first-round RT-PCR, the HTBI primer set was used. Each CDR3 protein gets one entry after TCRdb re-called the multiplex PCR reads with MiXCR. The repertoire holds about half a million distinct CDR3 sequences, with about 16% as singletons. Sequenced sample: blood. The receptors originated from a woman aged 25 to 39 with Graves' ophthalmopathy.

This clonotype was observed at least ten times. CDR3 sequence (DNA): TGTGCCTGGATAAGTCGGGGGTTCTACTATGGCTACACCTTC. This encodes CAWISRGFYYGYTF. The chain combines TRBV30 with TRBJ1-2; maybe TRBD1 (5 bases). Trimming took off 4 bases at V and 3 bases at J, with 15 bases between the two ends. This CDR3 has 14 residues. Per the germline V gene, CDR1 is GTSNPN and CDR2 is SVGIG (reference sequence).

The chain employs TRBV5-1 and TRBJ1-5, with D possibly matching TRBD1 (5 bases). The germline CDR1 and CDR2 sequences are SGHRS and YFSETQ. Trimming removed 0 bases at V and 6 bases at J, with 13 bases between. The CDR3 loop spans 15 amino acids. The CDR3 is CASSLEWGAGQPQHF. The CDR3 coding sequence is TGCGCCAGCAGCTTGGAGTGGGGCGCGGGTCAGCCCCAGCATTTT.

Ten or more counts support this clonotype. The chain uses TRBV30 and TRBJ2-3, with unresolved D. The CDR3 extends over 15 amino acids. Trimming took 0 bases from V and 2 from J, leaving 12 bases between them. Germline assignment: CDR1 GTSNPN and CDR2 SVGIG (reference sequence). The CDR3 DNA sequence: TGTGCCTGGAGTGTCGGTGGCGCCGCCACAGATACGCAGTATTTT. This sequence encodes CAWSVGGAATDTQYF. Supplemented by reference TRBV30 and TRBJ2-3, the full variable domain reads SQTIHQWPATLVQPVGSPLSLECTVEGTSNPNLYWYRQAAGRGLQLLFYSVGIGQISSEVPQNLSASRPQDRQFILSSKKLLLSDSGFYLCAWSVGGAATDTQYFGPGTRLTVL.

The table lists this clonotype with many counts. The chain recombines TRBV7-3 with TRBJ2-7; TRBD1 is a possible D gene (6 bases). From germline, CDR1 is SGHTA and CDR2 FQGTGA. The V end lost 3 bases, the J end lost 4 bases, and 19 bases lay between the germline ends. The CDR3 is made up of 16 amino acids. The CDR3, as DNA: TGTGCCAGCAGCTTGTCGGCTGCCAGGGGAGCATACGAGCAGTACTTC. Its translation is CASSLSAARGAYEQYF. The whole variable domain, filled in from reference TRBV7-3 and TRBJ2-7, reads GAGVSQTPSNKVTEKGKYVELRCDPISGHTALYWYRQSLGQGPEFLIYFQGTGAADDSGLPNDRFFAVRPEGSVSTLKIQRTERGDSAVYLCASSLSAARGAYEQYFGPGTRLTVT.

This clonotype was recorded at least ten times. The chain is built from TRBV18 and TRBJ1-2, with 12 bases lining up with TRBD1. J lost 8 bases, V lost 6 bases, and 7 bases had no gene match. Germline values: CDR1 KGHSH, CDR2 LQKENI. The CDR3 runs to 14 residues. CDR3 DNA: TGTGCCAGCTCTCCCGGGACAGGGGGCAGGGGCTACACCTTC. It encodes CASSPGTGGRGYTF.

This clonotype was seen at least ten times. This chain links TRBV18 with TRBJ2-3; tentatively, D is TRBD1 or TRBD2 (5 bases each). CDR1 and CDR2 (germline): KGHSH, LQKENI. This CDR3 spans 12 amino acids. V lost 5 bases, J lost 10 bases, and 13 bases lay in between. CDR3 nucleotides: TGTGCCAGCTCAAGGGACGATCTGGCGCAGTATTTT. Translation: CASSRDDLAQYF.

This clonotype was picked up many times. The chain combines TRBV10-3 with TRBJ2-1, with 11 positions matching TRBD2. Trimming took 4 bases from V and 7 from J; bases not matched to a gene: 12. The CDR3 is 17 amino acids. From germline, CDR1 is ENHRY and CDR2 SYGVKD. In DNA, the CDR3 is TGTGCCATCAGTGCCGGAAGGTTAGCGGGAGGGTCGAATGAGCAGTTCTTC. Protein: CAISAGRLAGGSNEQFF.

The gene calls are TRBV28 and TRBJ2-7; 10 bases line up with TRBD2. The CDR3 runs to 20 residues. The J segment lost 3 bases and the V segment lost 5 bases, leaving 22 bases of the junction unmatched. Germline-derived CDR1 and CDR2 are MDHEN and SYDVKM. The CDR3 region is CASSVGASGRSKQRFYEQYF. The CDR3 region has the DNA TGTGCCAGCAGTGTCGGGGCTAGCGGGAGATCAAAACAGAGATTCTACGAGCAGTACTTC. Variable domain in full (rest from reference TRBV28 and TRBJ2-7): DVKVTQSSRYLVKRTGEKVFLECVQDMDHENMFWYRQDPGLGLRLIYFSYDVKMKEKGDIPEGYSVSREKKERFSLILESASTNQTSMYLCASSVGASGRSKQRFYEQYFGPGTRLTVT.

The table lists this clonotype with many counts. The V and J genes are TRBV28 and TRBJ2-1, with 9 bases fitting TRBD2. The CDR3 runs 13 residues. V was clipped by 7 bases and J by 9 bases; unmatched bases: 7. The germline gives CDR1 MDHEN, CDR2 SYDVKM. In DNA form, the CDR3 reads TGTGCCAGCACTAGCGGGACTGTTGGTGAGCAGTTCTTC. Residues: CASTSGTVGEQFF.

The rearrangement joins TRBV6-1 to TRBJ2-3, with 14 bases matching TRBD2. Trimming took 9 bases from V and 7 from J; bases not matched to a gene: 3. The CDR3 consists of 13 residues. Germline values: CDR1 MNHNS, CDR2 SASEGT. In nucleotides, the CDR3 is TGTGCCAGTGGGACTAGCGGGGGAAATACGCAGTATTTT. This codes for CASGTSGGNTQYF.

This CDR3 is CASSLLAGDTQYF. The DNA for the CDR3 is TGTGCCAGCAGTTTATTGGCGGGGGATACGCAGTATTTT. V gene TRBV12-3 or TRBV12-4 combines with J gene TRBJ2-3; TRBD2 might be the D (6 bases). The CDR3 loop spans 13 amino acids. Trimming shortened V by 2 bases and J by 6 bases, and 9 bases separated the two germline ends.

The chain links TRBV24-1 to TRBJ2-1; 10 positions match TRBD2. Germline V gene data show CDR1 as KGHDR and CDR2 as SFDVKD. The CDR3 runs to 17 residues. The V and J ends lost 4 bases and 2 bases, in that order; junction bases with no gene match: 7. CDR3: CATSDPSGSRAYNEQFF. The CDR3 bases are TGTGCCACCAGTGACCCTAGCGGGAGTCGCGCCTACAATGAGCAGTTCTTC.

The genes are TRBV30 and TRBJ2-6; 7 nucleotides align to TRBD1. CDR1 and CDR2 from the germline V gene are GTSNPN and SVGIG (reference sequence). The CDR3 covers 20 residues. With 3 bases clipped from V and 0 bases from J, the junction kept 17 bases outside the gene matches. CDR3 loop: CAWRVGLRDRRHSGANVLTF. Here the CDR3 DNA reads TGTGCCTGGAGGGTCGGACTCCGGGACAGAAGACACTCTGGGGCCAACGTCCTGACTTTC.

V and J are TRBV6-2 or TRBV6-3 and TRBJ1-5; TRBD1 matches 9 bases. V dropped 8 bases and J dropped 4; count of bases not matched to a gene: 3. This CDR3 spans 13 amino acids. Germline CDR1 MNHEY, CDR2 SVGEGT. CDR3: CASADRGNQPQHF. The CDR3 bases are TGTGCCAGCGCGGACAGGGGAAATCAGCCCCAGCATTTT.

This clonotype was found many times. The chain has TRBV7-2 and TRBJ1-2; 10 nucleotides agree with TRBD1. The length of the CDR3 is 15 residues. The germline V gene encodes CDR1 SGHTA and CDR2 FQGNSA. The J segment lost 4 bases and the V segment lost 5 bases, leaving 7 bases of the junction unmatched. CDR3 bases: TGTGCCAGCAGCCTGGGACAGGGGCCGGCCTATGGCTACACCTTC. This sequence encodes CASSLGQGPAYGYTF. The entire variable domain, with the rest obtained from reference TRBV7-2 and TRBJ1-2, is as follows: GAGVSQSPSNKVTEKGKDVELRCDPISGHTALYWYRQSLGQGLEFLIYFQGNSAPDKSGLPSDRFSAERTGGSVSTLTIQRTQQEDSAVYLCASSLGQGPAYGYTFGSGTRLTVV.

Worth noting for this clonotype: A read error is possible here, since a much larger clone lies one base away. Written as DNA, the CDR3 is TGCAGTGGTCAGGGGGTCAGGTTCTCCTACGAGCAGTACTTC. Amino acids: CSGQGVRFSYEQYF. This rearrangement joins TRBV20-1 to TRBJ2-7, with TRBD1 identical over 7 bases. J was trimmed by 0 bases and V by 7 bases; bases with no gene match: 9. The germline V gene encodes CDR1 DFQATT and CDR2 SNEGSKA (reference sequence). CDR3 length equals 14 residues.

The chain is built from TRBV12-3 or TRBV12-4 and TRBJ2-7; tentatively, D is TRBD2 (6 bases). The CDR3 runs to 15 residues. Trimming removed 6 bases at V and 2 bases at J, with 17 bases between. As DNA, the CDR3 is TGTGCCAGCAGACCCTCTTCGGGAGTCGCCTACGAGCAGTACTTC. Translation: CASRPSSGVAYEQYF.

This clonotype was seen a single time. This may come from a read error, since a much larger clone is one base off. This rearrangement joins TRBV11-2 to TRBJ1-1, with TRBD1 matching 10 bases. The J segment lost 3 bases and the V segment lost 3 bases, leaving 7 bases of the junction unmatched. Germline V gene data show CDR1 as SGHAT and CDR2 as FQNNGV. The CDR3 extends over 16 amino acids. CDR3 amino acids: CASSFSAGTGDTEAFF. Here the CDR3 DNA reads TGTGCCAGCAGCTTTTCGGCAGGGACAGGGGACACTGAAGCTTTCTTT.

Concerning this clonotype: The junction shows a germline mismatch at one end, possibly a read error. The chain employs TRBV28 and TRBJ2-1, with D unresolved. Germline lookup yields CDR1 MDHEN and CDR2 SYDVKM. The CDR3 loop spans 14 amino acids. DNA for the CDR3: TGTGCCAGCAGTTTTTTCGTAGTCGTCCATGAGCGGTTCTTC. This gives the protein CASSFFVVVHERFF.

This clonotype was counted ten times or more. The gene calls are TRBV18 and TRBJ2-3; D is uncertain. Germline V gene sequence: CDR1 KGHSH, CDR2 LQKENI. This CDR3 contains 15 residues. Trimming cost V 4 bases and J 0 bases, with 11 bases left between them. For the CDR3, the DNA is TGTGCCAGCTCACAGGACGGTGCTAGCACAGATACGCAGTATTTT. Protein: CASSQDGASTDTQYF.

This clonotype has at least ten counts. The V and J genes are TRBV5-4 and TRBJ1-1; D may be TRBD1 (5 bases). V gave up 4 bases and J gave up 3 bases, with 13 bases separating them. This CDR3 is built from 14 residues. Germline lookup yields CDR1 SGHNT and CDR2 YYREEE (reference sequence). The CDR3 DNA is TGTGCCAGCAGCAACCCGCAGGGAGACACTGAAGCTTTCTTT. Its translation: CASSNPQGDTEAFF.

This clonotype was seen a few times. The V and J genes are TRBV7-6 and TRBJ1-2, with a tentative D call TRBD1 (5 bases). With 5 bases removed from V and 8 bases from J, the gap between germline ends came to 18 bases. The V gene's germline CDR1 is SGHVS and CDR2 FNYEAQ. This CDR3 is built from 14 residues. In DNA, the CDR3 is TGTGCCAGCAGCGCACCCGGGACGGCGGGGGGCTACACCTTC. It codes for CASSAPGTAGGYTF.

This clonotype was recorded many times. The chain recombines TRBV7-9 with TRBJ1-1, with D perhaps matching TRBD1 (5 bases). Trimming took 0 bases from V and 4 from J, leaving 12 bases between them. This CDR3 is built from 15 residues. CDR1 SEHNR and CDR2 FQNEAQ come from the germline V gene (reference sequence). The CDR3 region is CASSLAKGRSTEAFF. Here the CDR3 DNA reads TGTGCCAGCAGCTTAGCCAAGGGGCGCTCCACTGAAGCTTTCTTT.

In its sample, this clonotype was seen a few times. The V and J genes are TRBV5-6 and TRBJ2-1; TRBD2 might be the D (5 bases). The CDR3 has 14 residues. Trimming removed 2 bases from V and 8 bases from J, with 14 bases in between. In germline, CDR1 is SGHDT, CDR2 YYEEEE. CDR3 region: CASSFYQAVHEQFF. In nucleotides, the CDR3 is TGTGCCAGCAGCTTTTACCAAGCGGTCCATGAGCAGTTCTTC.

The sample holds many counts of this clonotype. This chain connects TRBV28 to TRBJ2-3; possible D gene TRBD2, 5 bases. Germline V lookup: CDR1 MDHEN, CDR2 SYDVKM. V lost 5 bases and J 2 bases, leaving 23 bases between the germline ends. This CDR3 is 18 amino acids long. The CDR3 here is CASSPSMGVGDTTDTQYF. The CDR3, as DNA: TGTGCCAGCAGTCCGTCTATGGGAGTCGGGGATACCACAGATACGCAGTATTTT.

This clonotype was observed many times. This sequence joins TRBV7-2 and TRBJ1-2; 7 bases align to TRBD1. CDR1 SGHTA and CDR2 FQGNSA come from the germline V gene. J lost 8 bases, V lost 3 bases, and 3 bases had no gene match. The CDR3 sequence is 12 residues long. The CDR3: CASSFQGDGYTF. CDR3 in DNA: TGTGCCAGCAGCTTCCAGGGGGACGGCTACACCTTC.

The V gene is TRBV3-1, the J gene TRBJ2-5; D is perhaps TRBD2 (6 bases). This CDR3 has 15 residues. CDR1 and CDR2 (germline): LGHDT, YNNKEL (reference sequence). V gave up 6 bases and J gave up 4 bases, with 18 bases separating them. CDR3: CASSPAARRGETQYF. As DNA, the CDR3 is TGTGCCAGCAGTCCCGCAGCGAGGAGGGGAGAGACCCAGTACTTC.

The chain has TRBV7-8 and TRBJ1-5; D gene unclear. The ends were cut back, 1 base at V and 8 bases at J, with 18 bases in the middle. This CDR3 has 16 residues. Germline V gene lookup returns CDR1 SGHVS and CDR2 FQNEAQ. CDR3 sequence: CASSLVGNVGIEPQHF. For the CDR3, the DNA is TGTGCCAGCAGCTTAGTGGGGAACGTAGGAATAGAGCCCCAGCATTTT.

This clonotype occurred many times. This sequence joins TRBV20-1 and TRBJ2-3; TRBD2 agrees at 7 bases. The V gene's germline CDR1 is DFQATT and CDR2 SNEGSKA (reference sequence). The CDR3 has 12 amino acids. Trimming at V came to 3 bases and at J to 8 bases, leaving 5 bases not matched to a gene. The CDR3 loop is CSARAAGVTQYF. The CDR3 nucleotides are TGCAGTGCTAGGGCTGCGGGAGTTACGCAGTATTTT.

This clonotype was seen more than once but under ten times. The V gene is TRBV7-2, the J gene TRBJ2-5; TRBD2 matches at 9 bases. Germline V CDR1 and CDR2: SGHTA, FQGNSA. The CDR3 consists of 15 residues. The V segment lost 8 bases and the J segment 5 bases; nucleotides outside the gene matches: 12. CDR3 sequence reads: CASSDDSGSIETQYF. For the CDR3, the DNA is TGTGCCAGCTCGGATGATAGCGGGAGTATCGAGACCCAGTACTTC.

This clonotype has at least ten counts. The chain combines TRBV11-2 with TRBJ2-3; 10 bases match TRBD1. Germline trimming cut 5 bases from V and 5 bases from J; bases unmatched to any gene: 4. CDR3 length equals 14 residues. Germline lookup yields CDR1 SGHAT and CDR2 FQNNGV. Written as DNA, the CDR3 is TGTGCCAGCAGCCCGACAGGGGGCCTAGATACGCAGTATTTT. Translation gives CASSPTGGLDTQYF.

This sequence joins TRBV10-2 and TRBJ2-7; 9 bases map to TRBD1. The DNA end is more similar to TRBJ2-1, so the J call may be wrong. The CDR3 is 14 residues long. The germline CDR1 and CDR2 sequences are WSHSY and SAAADI. DNA of the CDR3: TGCGCCAGCAGAACCGGGGACAGGGCCTACGAGCAGTTCTTC. Translation gives CASRTGDRAYEQFF.